This TCR beta chain was identified during a study of identical twins. This clonotype was seen a handful of times. TCRdb called the 5' RACE reads again in MiXCR, with one record for every CDR3 protein. Of about 1.7 million distinct CDR3 sequences in the sample, less than 35% were seen once. The CDR3 length is 14 residues. V gave up 2 bases and J gave up 0 bases, with 7 bases separating them. Germline-derived CDR1 and CDR2 are SGHAT and FQNNGV. The sequence was obtained from a newborn girl in good health. The chain links TRBV11-2 to TRBJ1-1, with a possible D match to TRBD1 (5 bases). The sequenced material came from cord blood. The DNA of the CDR3 is TGTGCCAGCAGCTTACCACAGGTGAACACTGAAGCTTTCTTT. Translated: CASSLPQVNTEAFF.